This T cell receptor (beta chain) was documented in a study of T cells in localized non-small cell lung cancer. Regarding this clone: Its antigen is not known.

This CDR3 is 13 amino acids long. Germline CDR1 SSHAT, CDR2 FNYEAQ (reference sequence). V lost 1 base and J lost 5, with 8 bases in between. General study results and limits: Exceeding tumor, uninvolved adjacent lung had the highest T cell clonality.

Repertoires were generated with immunoSEQ multiplex PCR, while TCRdb's copy carries only in-frame clones and drops some. The table records roughly 35,000 clones, about nine tenths of them present only once. The chain recombines TRBV7-7 with TRBJ2-5, with D possibly matching TRBD2 (5 bases). The TCR sequence derives from a woman aged 35 to 69 with stage I lung adenocarcinoma. This specimen was peripheral blood, taken before any cancer treatment. CDR3 protein: CASSLVQRETQYF. The CDR3 DNA reads TGTGCCAGCAGCTTAGTCCAGCGGGAGACCCAGTACTTC.